The sequence of this TCR beta chain was determined in a study of response to subunit inactivated influenza vaccine. Study findings and constraints: Authors suggested each seasonal flu vaccination may recruit only limited numbers of new T cells.

CDR1 is SQVTM and CDR2 is ANQGSEA in the germline V gene. Trimming took off 2 bases at V and 4 bases at J, with 14 bases between the two ends. CDR3 length equals 14 residues. To note about this clonotype: Its matching antigen is unknown.

Using its own MiXCR run on the RT-PCR reads, TCRdb lists one record per CDR3 protein. The sample contains about 650,000 distinct CDR3 sequences, less than 20% of which appear only once. Sequences were derived from PBMCs from blood, sampled approximately 13 days after vaccination. The sequence came from a man in his forties or fifties who received an inactivated influenza vaccine. The gene calls are TRBV29-1 and TRBJ1-2; perhaps TRBD1 as D (5 bases). CDR3 region: CSVEPGQTVYGYTF. As DNA, the CDR3 is TGCAGCGTTGAACCGGGGCAGACCGTCTATGGCTACACCTTC.